This TCR beta chain was sequenced for a study of molecular identifiers for immune sequencing clone quantification (dated by TCRdb to 2016 to 2019). As for the study more broadly: For a replicate experiment, RNA from around 20,000 or 100,000 naive CD8 T cells was divided into five aliquots, of which four were sequenced. The study was a methods study using CD8 T cells to benchmark molecular-identifier clustering-based TCR repertoire sequencing (MIDCIRS) and TCR RNA copy counting. What the authors observed across the whole study: Spiked-in Jurkat TCR RNA equal to a single cell's worth was reported to be detectable even within 1,200,000 naive CD8 T cells. Modeling gave around 2.7 recovered TCR RNA copies per cell versus 8 to 10 by digital PCR, implying around 31% capture efficiency. Without barcode sub-clustering, chimeric consensus sequences inflated TCR diversity; chimeras reached as high as 47%. Highly expanded clone sizes could be underestimated because identical TCR molecules may share a barcode. In CMV-specific effector cells, clones with more than 20 RNA copies contained over 97% of molecules, whereas in naive cells such clones contained under 1% of molecules. The naive libraries included spiked-in Jurkat TCR RNA (10 copies' worth), and this Jurkat TCR RNA is not part of the donor repertoire.

V gives up 5 bases and J gives up 0 bases, and the segment between their germline ends measures 11 bases. From a lookup of the germline V gene, CDR1 and CDR2 are SGHTA and FQGTGA. The CDR3, cysteine through phenylalanine, is 15 amino acids long. Of all the DNA, just the CDR3 is kept, 45 bases in frame from base 1. This clonotype has at least ten counts. The target of this receptor is not known. No much larger clone is present one base from it, and per-base qualities are unavailable. Receptor libraries were prepared by PCR. The data were produced on an Illumina HiSeq 4000. Bulk TCR libraries were generated as previously described, with the TCR primers listed in Table S5 used. The Qiagen AllPrep DNA/RNA kit was used to purify total RNA. Reads from multiple sequencing runs of the same library were pooled before analysis. The authors' pipeline ran thus. Reads were retained only if the reads had an exact TCR constant sequence, and the retained reads were trimmed to 150 nt and grouped according to their 12-nt molecular barcodes. Reads in each barcode group were sub-clustered using a 15% Levenshtein threshold, and a quality-weighted consensus sequence was built for each RNA molecule. Non-functional sequences were filtered out, along with any lower-count sequence sitting one edit away from another sequence. Barcode sub-clusters with fewer than 20% of the maximum read count were removed, based on fitting two negative binomial distributions. TCRdb reprocessed the public reads (quality trimming at Q25 with fastp, clone calling with MiXCR) and kept in-frame beta chains. CDR3 protein sequences are deduplicated, and each keeps its most common genes and DNA. TCRdb, rather than the study authors, made the V and J calls. The sample includes about 500,000 distinct CDR3 sequences, with 20% to 25% observed a single time. In total, the top ten clones hold about 0.84% of the sample.

Libraries of naive CD8 T cells were generated from about 21,000 to 970,000 sorted cells, with 10%, 30% or 50% of the purified RNA used. On a BD FACSAria II, naive CD8 T cells were FACS-sorted as CD8+CD4-CCR7+CD45RA+ and collected into RLT Plus buffer. Under 11 TCR copies' worth of Jurkat RNA were spiked into roughly 17,000-1,100,000 naive CD8 T cell samples to test detection sensitivity. CD8 T cells were enriched with RosetteSep CD8+ T Cell Enrichment Cocktail and Ficoll-Paque, followed by ACK red cell lysis. This clonotype was sampled from a human donor in good health. Some libraries in this study had Jurkat cell RNA spiked in. Sequencing input: naive CD8+ T cells from blood, with Jurkat cell RNA spiked in. The sample's cell subset or site, from its label and the paper: FACS-sorted CD8+CD4-CCR7+CD45RA+ naive T cells. Rearrangement joined TRBV7-3 to TRBJ2-1, with the D gene uncertain. The CDR3 is CASSPGRSSYNEQFF. The sequenced DNA is TGTGCCAGCAGCCCCGGACGTAGCTCCTACAATGAGCAGTTCTTC.